A selection of T cell receptor beta chains follows, all from one sample in a study of blood T cell repertoires in COVID-19. Generated by immunoSEQ multiplex PCR, the TCRdb table keeps only in-frame clones and is missing some. The table lists about 300,000 clones, roughly 85% of them singletons. The sequenced sample consisted of PBMCs or T cells enriched from blood (not recorded which). The receptors here all came from a man under 40 who had recovered from COVID-19. Each CDR3 is given with its conserved first and last residue. D genes are given only for firm matches. Size tells how often a clone was seen (once, few, many) or the class of an expanded clone, and some rows leave it out.

clone_size: NA; j_call: TRBJ1-5; v_call: TRBV3-1/TRBV3-2; d_call: TRBD1; cdr3_nt: TGTGATCCCTTCGGGGACAGGGTTTTCAGCAATCAGCCCCAGCATTTT; cdr3_aa: CDPFGDRVFSNQPQHF
clone_size: once; j_call: TRBJ1-2; v_call: TRBV29-1; d_call: TRBD1; cdr3_nt: TGCAGCGACCGACAGGGAACCGGCTACACCTTC; cdr3_aa: CSDRQGTGYTF
clone_size: NA; j_call: TRBJ2-6; v_call: TRBV18; d_call: NA; cdr3_nt: TGTGCCAGCTCACCCACACAGGGTTTGTCTGGGGCCAACGTCCTGACTTTC; cdr3_aa: CASSPTQGLSGANVLTF
clone_size: few; j_call: TRBJ1-4; v_call: TRBV11-2; d_call: TRBD1; cdr3_nt: TGTGCCAGCACCCGATTTGGGACAGGGGGCGAAAAACTGTTTTTT; cdr3_aa: CASTRFGTGGEKLFF
clone_size: NA; j_call: TRBJ2-2; v_call: TRBV2; d_call: NA; cdr3_nt: TGTGCCAGCAGTAAGGACAGTGTGATGAACACCGGGGAGCTGTTTTTT; cdr3_aa: CASSKDSVMNTGELFF
clone_size: NA; j_call: TRBJ1-6; v_call: TRBV2; d_call: TRBD1; cdr3_nt: TGTGCCAGCCGGCCGGGACAGGGACCCACCTATAATTCACCCCTCCACTTT; cdr3_aa: CASRPGQGPTYNSPLHF
clone_size: NA; j_call: TRBJ1-1; v_call: TRBV5-4; d_call: NA; cdr3_nt: TGTGCCAGCAGCTTCCCCGAGGTTGGTACCCTACCGAACACTGAAGCTTTCTTT; cdr3_aa: CASSFPEVGTLPNTEAFF
clone_size: NA; j_call: TRBJ2-6; v_call: TRBV6-6; d_call: NA; cdr3_nt: TGTGCCAGCAGTCGTAGGGAATCAGACAGGCCCCGGGCCAACGTCCTGACTTTC; cdr3_aa: CASSRRESDRPRANVLTF
clone_size: once; j_call: TRBJ1-1; v_call: TRBV7-6; d_call: NA; cdr3_nt: TGTGCCAGCAGCTTACAAGCTAACAGGGCAAGCGAAGCTTTCTTT; cdr3_aa: CASSLQANRASEAFF
clone_size: NA; j_call: TRBJ2-2; v_call: TRBV3-1/TRBV3-2; d_call: TRBD2; cdr3_nt: TGTGCCAGCAGCCACGGAGCGGGGGGGTCCTCACAGATAAACACCGGGGAGCTGTTTTTT; cdr3_aa: CASSHGAGGSSQINTGELFF
clone_size: NA; j_call: TRBJ1-1; v_call: TRBV10-1; d_call: TRBD1; cdr3_nt: TGCGCCAGCAGTTGGACAGGGGTGGCTGAAGCTTTCTTT; cdr3_aa: CASSWTGVAEAFF
clone_size: NA; j_call: TRBJ2-2; v_call: TRBV7-2; d_call: TRBD2; cdr3_nt: TGTGCCAGGAGCTTAAGGTCATGGCGGGGGGGCTATCTTTCCGGGGAGCTGTTTTTT; cdr3_aa: CARSLRSWRGGYLSGELFF
clone_size: NA; j_call: TRBJ2-3; v_call: TRBV18; d_call: TRBD1; cdr3_nt: TGTGCCAGCTCACCATGGGACAGGATAGGCACAGATACGCAGTATTTT; cdr3_aa: CASSPWDRIGTDTQYF
clone_size: NA; j_call: TRBJ1-2; v_call: TRBV24-1; d_call: NA; cdr3_nt: TGTGCCACCAGTGATCCTTGGCAGGGCGGTGGCTACACCTTC; cdr3_aa: CATSDPWQGGGYTF
clone_size: NA; j_call: TRBJ1-2; v_call: TRBV7-9; d_call: NA; cdr3_nt: TGTGCCAGCAGCTCGAACCGGGACACCCCAAAGGACGGCTACACCTTC; cdr3_aa: CASSSNRDTPKDGYTF
clone_size: NA; j_call: TRBJ2-2; v_call: TRBV11-2; d_call: NA; cdr3_nt: TGTGCCAGCAGCCCCAACAGGGCGAACACCGGGGAGCTGTTTTTT; cdr3_aa: CASSPNRANTGELFF
clone_size: NA; j_call: TRBJ1-6; v_call: TRBV19; d_call: NA; cdr3_nt: TGTGCCAGTAGCGGAATTCGGGGGGATAATTCACCCCTCCACTTT; cdr3_aa: CASSGIRGDNSPLHF
clone_size: NA; j_call: TRBJ1-6; v_call: TRBV7-2; d_call: NA; cdr3_nt: TGTGCCAGCAGCTTAATATCAGGCACAGACCTCAATTCACCCCTCCACTTT; cdr3_aa: CASSLISGTDLNSPLHF
clone_size: NA; j_call: TRBJ2-1; v_call: TRBV6-5; d_call: NA; cdr3_nt: TGTGCCAGCATTTTATACAATGAGCAGTTCTTC; cdr3_aa: CASILYNEQFF
clone_size: NA; j_call: TRBJ1-1; v_call: TRBV7-8; d_call: NA; cdr3_nt: TGTGCCAGCAGCTTAGTCCCCCCCTACAGACAACTGAACACTGAAGCTTTCTTT; cdr3_aa: CASSLVPPYRQLNTEAFF
clone_size: NA; j_call: TRBJ1-1; v_call: TRBV19; d_call: NA; cdr3_nt: TGTGCCAGTAGTATCCTCGGGGCGGGGTGGAACACTGAAGCTTTCTTT; cdr3_aa: CASSILGAGWNTEAFF
clone_size: few; j_call: TRBJ1-3; v_call: TRBV4-3; d_call: NA; cdr3_nt: TGCGCCAGCAGCCTGGTAGTTACTGGAAACACCATATATTTT; cdr3_aa: CASSLVVTGNTIYF
clone_size: NA; j_call: TRBJ1-4; v_call: TRBV29-1; d_call: NA; cdr3_nt: TGCAGCGTTGAGCCGGGACTGGTGGGCGAAAAACTGTTTTTT; cdr3_aa: CSVEPGLVGEKLFF
clone_size: NA; j_call: TRBJ1-2; v_call: TRBV2; d_call: NA; cdr3_nt: TGTGCCAGCAGTGAAATCGACAGGAACTATGGCTACACCTTC; cdr3_aa: CASSEIDRNYGYTF
clone_size: NA; j_call: TRBJ2-6; v_call: TRBV7-2; d_call: TRBD1; cdr3_nt: TGTGCCAGCAGCGCCAATACAGGGGGCTCTGGGGCCAACGTCCTGACTTTC; cdr3_aa: CASSANTGGSGANVLTF
clone_size: once; j_call: TRBJ1-3; v_call: TRBV6-6; d_call: NA; cdr3_nt: TGTGCCAGCAGTTACGGACAGATCTCTGGAAACACCATATATTTT; cdr3_aa: CASSYGQISGNTIYF
clone_size: NA; j_call: TRBJ1-2; v_call: TRBV9; d_call: TRBD1; cdr3_nt: TGTGCCAGCAGCGACCACAGGGGACCCGATACCTCTAACTATGGCTACACCTTC; cdr3_aa: CASSDHRGPDTSNYGYTF
clone_size: NA; j_call: TRBJ1-1; v_call: TRBV11-3; d_call: NA; cdr3_nt: TGTGCCAGCAGCTTACACGGTGGAGGTACTGAAGCTTTCTTT; cdr3_aa: CASSLHGGGTEAFF
clone_size: NA; j_call: TRBJ2-1; v_call: TRBV9; d_call: TRBD2; cdr3_nt: TGTGCCAGCAGCTCGGGACTAGCGGGGGGGAATGAGCAGTTCTTC; cdr3_aa: CASSSGLAGGNEQFF
clone_size: NA; j_call: TRBJ2-7; v_call: TRBV5-5; d_call: NA; cdr3_nt: TGTGCCAGCAGCACTACAGGACAGTCCTACGAGCAGTACTTC; cdr3_aa: CASSTTGQSYEQYF
clone_size: NA; j_call: TRBJ1-2; v_call: TRBV7-9; d_call: TRBD1; cdr3_nt: TGTGCCAGCAGCTTACTAAGCCGTCGGGACAGGGGGGACTATGGCTACACCTTC; cdr3_aa: CASSLLSRRDRGDYGYTF
clone_size: NA; j_call: TRBJ2-2; v_call: TRBV5-6; d_call: TRBD2; cdr3_nt: TGTGCCAGCAGCCCACCAGGACTAGCGGGGATAAACACCGGGGAGCTGTTTTTT; cdr3_aa: CASSPPGLAGINTGELFF
clone_size: once; j_call: TRBJ1-3; v_call: TRBV3-1/TRBV3-2; d_call: TRBD1; cdr3_nt: TGTGCCAGCAGCCAAGATCTCGGGACAGGTACGAACACCATATATTTT; cdr3_aa: CASSQDLGTGTNTIYF
clone_size: NA; j_call: TRBJ2-2; v_call: TRBV27; d_call: NA; cdr3_nt: TGTGCCAGCAGTTTAAGACAGACCAACACCGGGGAGCTGTTTTTT; cdr3_aa: CASSLRQTNTGELFF
clone_size: NA; j_call: TRBJ1-1; v_call: TRBV10-1; d_call: NA; cdr3_nt: TGCGCCAGCAGTGAACTGCCGAACACTGAAGCTTTCTTT; cdr3_aa: CASSELPNTEAFF
clone_size: NA; j_call: TRBJ1-2; v_call: TRBV27; d_call: TRBD1; cdr3_nt: TGTGCCAGCAGTTTATCATCCGAGACAGGGGGTAAAAACTATGGCTACACCTTC; cdr3_aa: CASSLSSETGGKNYGYTF
clone_size: NA; j_call: TRBJ2-7; v_call: TRBV28; d_call: NA; cdr3_nt: TGTGCCAGCAGTTTGCTAGGGGCCTCCTACGAGCAGTACTTC; cdr3_aa: CASSLLGASYEQYF
clone_size: NA; j_call: TRBJ2-1; v_call: TRBV10-3; d_call: TRBD1; cdr3_nt: TGTGCCATCAATCAGAGACAGGGGCCCAATGAGCAGTTCTTC; cdr3_aa: CAINQRQGPNEQFF
clone_size: NA; j_call: TRBJ1-2; v_call: TRBV27; d_call: NA; cdr3_nt: TGTGCCAGCAGTTTCCGGCGTACAGCTAACTATGGCTACACCTTC; cdr3_aa: CASSFRRTANYGYTF
clone_size: few; j_call: TRBJ1-1; v_call: TRBV12-3/TRBV12-4; d_call: NA; cdr3_nt: TGTGCCAGCAGTTTTACCTCGGGACTAGAAGCTTTCTTT; cdr3_aa: CASSFTSGLEAFF
clone_size: NA; j_call: TRBJ1-4; v_call: TRBV5-4; d_call: TRBD1; cdr3_nt: TGTGCCAGCAGCCAGACAGGGGGCGACGATGAAAAACTGTTTTTT; cdr3_aa: CASSQTGGDDEKLFF
clone_size: NA; j_call: TRBJ2-5; v_call: TRBV6-5; d_call: NA; cdr3_nt: TGTGCCAGCAGTTACTCTTTCGGGGGTCGGGAGACCCAGTACTTC; cdr3_aa: CASSYSFGGRETQYF
clone_size: NA; j_call: TRBJ1-1; v_call: TRBV5-1; d_call: NA; cdr3_nt: TGCGCCAGCAGAAGCACAGGGTTGCCTGAAGCTTTCTTT; cdr3_aa: CASRSTGLPEAFF
clone_size: NA; j_call: TRBJ1-1; v_call: TRBV7-9; d_call: TRBD1; cdr3_nt: TGTGCCACCTCGACAGGGGAGAACACTGAAGCTTTCTTT; cdr3_aa: CATSTGENTEAFF
clone_size: NA; j_call: TRBJ1-6; v_call: TRBV10-3; d_call: NA; cdr3_nt: TGTGCCATCAGCGGAACCGGCAGGGCGAACTACAATTCACCCCTCCACTTT; cdr3_aa: CAISGTGRANYNSPLHF
clone_size: once; j_call: TRBJ2-2; v_call: TRBV19; d_call: NA; cdr3_nt: TGTGCCAGTACCCTCCGGTCGGGGATAAACACCGGGGAGCTGTTTTTT; cdr3_aa: CASTLRSGINTGELFF
clone_size: NA; j_call: TRBJ1-1; v_call: TRBV5-1; d_call: NA; cdr3_nt: TGCGCCAGCAGCGGGAAACAGGCTGGGAACACTGAAGCTTTCTTT; cdr3_aa: CASSGKQAGNTEAFF
clone_size: NA; j_call: TRBJ2-7; v_call: TRBV4-3; d_call: TRBD1; cdr3_nt: TGCGCCAGCAGCCAAGATCTTGGGACAGAGAACTACGAGCAGTACTTC; cdr3_aa: CASSQDLGTENYEQYF
clone_size: NA; j_call: TRBJ1-5; v_call: TRBV9; d_call: NA; cdr3_nt: TGTGCCAGCAGCGTAGGAGGGTATCAGCCCCAGCATTTT; cdr3_aa: CASSVGGYQPQHF
clone_size: NA; j_call: TRBJ2-3; v_call: TRBV6-6; d_call: NA; cdr3_nt: TGTGCCAGCAGTTTCCTCTCCACAGATACGCAGTATTTT; cdr3_aa: CASSFLSTDTQYF
clone_size: NA; j_call: TRBJ1-1; v_call: TRBV5-1; d_call: NA; cdr3_nt: TGCGCCAGCAGCTTGGCCGGGGGGGTGAGAACTGAAGCTTTCTTT; cdr3_aa: CASSLAGGVRTEAFF